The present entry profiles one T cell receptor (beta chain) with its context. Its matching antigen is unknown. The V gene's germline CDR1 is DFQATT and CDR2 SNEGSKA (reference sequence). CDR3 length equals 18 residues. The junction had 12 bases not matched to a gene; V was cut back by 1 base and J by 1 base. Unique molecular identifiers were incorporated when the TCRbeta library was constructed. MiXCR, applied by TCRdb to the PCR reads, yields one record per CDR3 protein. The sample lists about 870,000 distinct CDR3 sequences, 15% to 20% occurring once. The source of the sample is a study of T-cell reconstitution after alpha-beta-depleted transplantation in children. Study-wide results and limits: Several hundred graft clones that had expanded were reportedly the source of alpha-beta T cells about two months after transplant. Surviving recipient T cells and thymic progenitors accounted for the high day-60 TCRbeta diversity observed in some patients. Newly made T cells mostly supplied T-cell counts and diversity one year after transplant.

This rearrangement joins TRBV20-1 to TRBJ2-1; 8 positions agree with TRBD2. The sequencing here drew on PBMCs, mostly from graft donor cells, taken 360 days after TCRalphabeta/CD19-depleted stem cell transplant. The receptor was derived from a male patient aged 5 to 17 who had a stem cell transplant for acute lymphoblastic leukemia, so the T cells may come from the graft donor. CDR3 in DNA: TGCAGTGCTAGAGTGAAGGCGGGAGGACCGACTTCCTACAATGAGCAGTTCTTC. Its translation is CSARVKAGGPTSYNEQFF.